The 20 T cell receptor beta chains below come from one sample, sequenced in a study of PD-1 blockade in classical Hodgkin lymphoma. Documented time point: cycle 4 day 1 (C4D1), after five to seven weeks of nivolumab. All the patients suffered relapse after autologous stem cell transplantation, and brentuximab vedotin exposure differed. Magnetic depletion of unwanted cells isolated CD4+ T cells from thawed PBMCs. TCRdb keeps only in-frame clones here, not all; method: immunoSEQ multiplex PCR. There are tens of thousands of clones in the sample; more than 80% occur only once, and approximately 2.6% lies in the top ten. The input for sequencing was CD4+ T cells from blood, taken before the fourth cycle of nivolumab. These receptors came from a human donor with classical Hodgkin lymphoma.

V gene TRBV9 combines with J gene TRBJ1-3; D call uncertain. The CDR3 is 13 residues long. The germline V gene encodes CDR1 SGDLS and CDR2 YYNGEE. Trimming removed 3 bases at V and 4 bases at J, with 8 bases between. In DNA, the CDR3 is TGTGCCAGCAGCGGGACGGCCGGAAACACCATATATTTT. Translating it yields CASSGTAGNTIYF.

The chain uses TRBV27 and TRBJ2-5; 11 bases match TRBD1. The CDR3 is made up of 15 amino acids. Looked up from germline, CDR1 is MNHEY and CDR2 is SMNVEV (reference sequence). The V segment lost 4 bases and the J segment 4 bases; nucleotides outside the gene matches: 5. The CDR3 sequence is CASSSGQGAGETQYF. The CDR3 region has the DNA TGTGCCAGCAGTTCAGGACAGGGGGCGGGAGAGACCCAGTACTTC.

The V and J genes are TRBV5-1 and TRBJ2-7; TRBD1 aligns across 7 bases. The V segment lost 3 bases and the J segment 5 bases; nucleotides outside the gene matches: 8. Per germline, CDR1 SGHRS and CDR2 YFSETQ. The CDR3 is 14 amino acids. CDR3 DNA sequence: TGCGCCAGCAGCTCACAGGGGAATTACGACGAGCAGTACTTC. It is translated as CASSSQGNYDEQYF.

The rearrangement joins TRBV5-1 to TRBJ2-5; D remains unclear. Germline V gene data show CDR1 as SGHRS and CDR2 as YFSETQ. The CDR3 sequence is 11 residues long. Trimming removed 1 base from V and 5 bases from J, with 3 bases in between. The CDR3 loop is CASSLSETQYF. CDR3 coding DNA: TGCGCCAGCAGCTTGTCGGAGACCCAGTACTTC.

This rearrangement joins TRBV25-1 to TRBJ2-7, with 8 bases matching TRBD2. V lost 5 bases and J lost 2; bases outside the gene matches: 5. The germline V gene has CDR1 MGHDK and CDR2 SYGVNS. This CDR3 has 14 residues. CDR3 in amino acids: CASSQPGGAYEQYF. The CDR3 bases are TGTGCCAGCAGTCAGCCGGGGGGGGCCTACGAGCAGTACTTC.

The CDR3 sequence is CATSRGGQGNYGYTF. Written as DNA, the CDR3 is TGTGCCACCAGCAGAGGCGGACAGGGCAACTATGGCTACACCTTC. The genes are TRBV15 and TRBJ1-2, with 8 bases aligning to TRBD1. From germline, CDR1 is LNHNV and CDR2 YYDKDF (reference sequence). The CDR3 loop spans 15 amino acids. The V and J ends lost 1 base and 2 bases, in that order; junction bases with no gene match: 3.

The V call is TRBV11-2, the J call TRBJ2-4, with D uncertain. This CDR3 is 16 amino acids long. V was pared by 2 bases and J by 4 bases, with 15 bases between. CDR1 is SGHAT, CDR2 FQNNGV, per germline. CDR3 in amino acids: CASSLFGQTVKNIQYF. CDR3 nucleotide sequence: TGTGCCAGCAGCTTATTCGGGCAAACGGTAAAAAACATTCAGTACTTC. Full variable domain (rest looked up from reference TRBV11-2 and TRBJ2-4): EAGVAQSPRYKIIEKRQSVAFWCNPISGHATLYWYQQILGQGPKLLIQFQNNGVVDDSQLPKDRFSAERLKGVDSTLKIQPAKLEDSAVYLCASSLFGQTVKNIQYFGAGTRLSVL.

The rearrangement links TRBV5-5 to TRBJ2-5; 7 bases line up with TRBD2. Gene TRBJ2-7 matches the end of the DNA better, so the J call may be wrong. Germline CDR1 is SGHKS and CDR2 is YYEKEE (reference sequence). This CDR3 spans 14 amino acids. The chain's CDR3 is CASSPVHGGYEQYF. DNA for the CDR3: TGTGCCAGCAGCCCCGTCCACGGGGGGTACGAGCAGTACTTC.

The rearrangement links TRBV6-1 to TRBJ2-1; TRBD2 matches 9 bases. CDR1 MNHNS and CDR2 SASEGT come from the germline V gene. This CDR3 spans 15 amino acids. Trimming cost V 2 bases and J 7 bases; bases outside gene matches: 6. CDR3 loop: CASSEFSGRGNEQFF. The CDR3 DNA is TGTGCCAGCAGTGAATTTAGCGGGAGAGGGAATGAGCAGTTCTTC.

This chain's CDR3 is CASSQEVGSGGIQYF. The CDR3 DNA sequence: TGCGCCAGCAGCCAAGAGGTCGGGAGCGGAGGCATTCAGTACTTC. The V gene is TRBV4-3, the J gene TRBJ2-4; D perhaps matches TRBD2 (6 bases). Between the trimmed V and J ends, which lost 0 bases and 9 bases, there was a span of 15 bases. Germline CDR1 is LGHNA and CDR2 is YSLEER. The CDR3 is 15 amino acids.

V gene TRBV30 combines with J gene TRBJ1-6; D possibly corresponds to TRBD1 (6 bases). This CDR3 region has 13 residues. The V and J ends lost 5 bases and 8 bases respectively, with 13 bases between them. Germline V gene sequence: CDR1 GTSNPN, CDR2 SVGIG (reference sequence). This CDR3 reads CAWAVQGYSPLHF. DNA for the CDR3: TGTGCCTGGGCGGTACAGGGCTATTCACCCCTCCACTTT.

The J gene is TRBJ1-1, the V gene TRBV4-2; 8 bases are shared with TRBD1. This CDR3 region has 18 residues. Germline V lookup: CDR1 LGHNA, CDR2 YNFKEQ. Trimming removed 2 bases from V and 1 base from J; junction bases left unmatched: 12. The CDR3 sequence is CASSQKEGTGTTNTEAFF. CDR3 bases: TGTGCCAGCAGCCAAAAGGAGGGGACAGGAACAACGAACACTGAAGCTTTCTTT.

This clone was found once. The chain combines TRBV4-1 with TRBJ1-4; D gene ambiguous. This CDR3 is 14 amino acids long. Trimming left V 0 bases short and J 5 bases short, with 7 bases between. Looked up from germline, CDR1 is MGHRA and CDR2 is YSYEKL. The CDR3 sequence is CASSQDPRNEKLFF. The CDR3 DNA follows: TGCGCCAGCAGCCAAGATCCGCGAAATGAAAAACTGTTTTTT.

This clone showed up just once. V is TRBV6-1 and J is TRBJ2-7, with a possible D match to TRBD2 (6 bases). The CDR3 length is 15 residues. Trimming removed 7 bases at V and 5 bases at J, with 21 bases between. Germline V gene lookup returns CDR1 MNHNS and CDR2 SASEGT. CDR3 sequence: CASNTMEGRLNEQYF. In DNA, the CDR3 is TGTGCCAGCAACACAATGGAGGGTCGCTTGAACGAGCAGTACTTC.

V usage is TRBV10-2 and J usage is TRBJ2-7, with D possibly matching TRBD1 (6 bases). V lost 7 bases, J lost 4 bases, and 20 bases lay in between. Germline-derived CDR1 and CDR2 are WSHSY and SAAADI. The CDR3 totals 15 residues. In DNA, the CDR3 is TGCGCCAGCACCCAATGGTCGGACAGAGATTACGAGCAGTACTTC. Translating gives CASTQWSDRDYEQYF.

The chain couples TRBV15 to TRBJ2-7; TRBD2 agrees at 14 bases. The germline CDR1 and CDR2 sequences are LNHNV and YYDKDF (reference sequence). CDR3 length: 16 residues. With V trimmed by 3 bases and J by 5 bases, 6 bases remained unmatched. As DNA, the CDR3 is TGTGCCACCAGCAGCAGGGGACTAGCGGGAGTAGACGAGCAGTACTTC. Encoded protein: CATSSRGLAGVDEQYF.

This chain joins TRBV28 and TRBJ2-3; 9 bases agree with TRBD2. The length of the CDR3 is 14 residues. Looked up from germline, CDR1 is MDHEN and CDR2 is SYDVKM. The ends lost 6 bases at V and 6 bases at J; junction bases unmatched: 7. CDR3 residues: CASRGREGADTQYF. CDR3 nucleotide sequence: TGTGCCAGCAGGGGGCGGGAGGGCGCGGATACGCAGTATTTT. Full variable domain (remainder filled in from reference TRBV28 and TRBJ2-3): DVKVTQSSRYLVKRTGEKVFLECVQDMDHENMFWYRQDPGLGLRLIYFSYDVKMKEKGDIPEGYSVSREKKERFSLILESASTNQTSMYLCASRGREGADTQYFGPGTRLTVL.

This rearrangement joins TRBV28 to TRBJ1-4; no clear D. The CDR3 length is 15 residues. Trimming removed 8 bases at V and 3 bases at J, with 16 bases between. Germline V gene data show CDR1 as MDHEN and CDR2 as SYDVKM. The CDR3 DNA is TGTGCCAGCGGGCCTGTAGGGTCGTCTAATGAAAAACTGTTTTTT. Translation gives CASGPVGSSNEKLFF. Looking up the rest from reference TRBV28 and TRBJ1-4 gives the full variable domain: DVKVTQSSRYLVKRTGEKVFLECVQDMDHENMFWYRQDPGLGLRLIYFSYDVKMKEKGDIPEGYSVSREKKERFSLILESASTNQTSMYLCASGPVGSSNEKLFFGSGTQLSVL.

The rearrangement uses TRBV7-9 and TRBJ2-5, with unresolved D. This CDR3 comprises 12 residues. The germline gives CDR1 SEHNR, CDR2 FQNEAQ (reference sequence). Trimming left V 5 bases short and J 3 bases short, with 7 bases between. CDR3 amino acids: CASSTRKETQYF. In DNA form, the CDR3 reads TGTGCCAGCAGCACGCGGAAAGAGACCCAGTACTTC.

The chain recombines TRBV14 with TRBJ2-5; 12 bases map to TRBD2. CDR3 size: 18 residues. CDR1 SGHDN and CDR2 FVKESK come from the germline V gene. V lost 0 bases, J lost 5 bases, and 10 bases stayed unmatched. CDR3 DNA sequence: TGTGCCAGCAGCCAAGATTCCCGACTAGCGGGAGTGTCGGAGACCCAGTACTTC. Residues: CASSQDSRLAGVSETQYF. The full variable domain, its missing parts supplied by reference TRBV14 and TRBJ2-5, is EAGVTQFPSHSVIEKGQTVTLRCDPISGHDNLYWYRRVMGKEIKFLLHFVKESKQDESGMPNNRFLAERTGGTYSTLKVQPAELEDSGVYFCASSQDSRLAGVSETQYFGPGTRLLVL.